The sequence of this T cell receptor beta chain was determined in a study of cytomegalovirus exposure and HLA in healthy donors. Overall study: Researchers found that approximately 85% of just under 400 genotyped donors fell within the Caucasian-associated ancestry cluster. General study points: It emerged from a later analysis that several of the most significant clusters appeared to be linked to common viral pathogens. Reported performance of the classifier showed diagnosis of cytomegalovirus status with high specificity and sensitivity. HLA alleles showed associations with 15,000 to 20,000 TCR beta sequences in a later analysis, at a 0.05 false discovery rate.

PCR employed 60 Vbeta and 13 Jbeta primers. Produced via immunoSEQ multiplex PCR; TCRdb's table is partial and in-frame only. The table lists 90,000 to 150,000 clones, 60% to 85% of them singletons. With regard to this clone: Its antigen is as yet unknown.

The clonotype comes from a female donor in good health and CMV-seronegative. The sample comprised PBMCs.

The CDR3 nucleotides are TGTGCCAGCAGCTTAGTCAGTGGTCCAGCGACCGGGGAGCTGTTTTTT. Translation gives CASSLVSGPATGELFF. The chain combines TRBV11-2 with TRBJ2-2; D call uncertain. Germline CDR1 SGHAT, CDR2 FQNNGV. Trimming removed 1 base at V and 5 bases at J, with 14 bases between. The CDR3 contains 16 residues.